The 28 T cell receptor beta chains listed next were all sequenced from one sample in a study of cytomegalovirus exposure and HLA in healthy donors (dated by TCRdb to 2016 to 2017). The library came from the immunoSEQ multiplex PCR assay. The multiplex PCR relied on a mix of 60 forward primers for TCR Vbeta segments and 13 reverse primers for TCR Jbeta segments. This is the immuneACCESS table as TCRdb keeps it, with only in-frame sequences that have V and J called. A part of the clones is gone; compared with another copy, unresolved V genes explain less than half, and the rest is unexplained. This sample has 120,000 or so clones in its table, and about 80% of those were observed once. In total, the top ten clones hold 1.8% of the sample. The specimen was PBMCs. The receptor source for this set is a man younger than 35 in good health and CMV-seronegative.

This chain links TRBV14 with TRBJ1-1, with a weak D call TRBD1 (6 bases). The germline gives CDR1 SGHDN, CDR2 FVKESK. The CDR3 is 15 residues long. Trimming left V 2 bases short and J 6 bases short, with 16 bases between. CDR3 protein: CASSQRTGEGAEAFF. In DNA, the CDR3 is TGTGCCAGCAGCCAAAGAACAGGAGAGGGGGCTGAAGCTTTCTTT.

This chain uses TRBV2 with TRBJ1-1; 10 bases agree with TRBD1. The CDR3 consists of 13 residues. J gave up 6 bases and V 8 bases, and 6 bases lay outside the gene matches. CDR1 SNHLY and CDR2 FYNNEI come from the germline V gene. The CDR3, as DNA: TGTGCCAGCCGGGACAGGGGACGACCTGAAGCTTTCTTT. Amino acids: CASRDRGRPEAFF.

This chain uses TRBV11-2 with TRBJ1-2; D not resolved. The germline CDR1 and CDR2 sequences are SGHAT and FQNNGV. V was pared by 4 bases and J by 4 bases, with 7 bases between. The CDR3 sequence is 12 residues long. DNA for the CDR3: TGTGCCAGCAGCTCAGAACTCTATGGCTACACCTTC. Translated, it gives CASSSELYGYTF. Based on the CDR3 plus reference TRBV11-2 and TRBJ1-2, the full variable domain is EAGVAQSPRYKIIEKRQSVAFWCNPISGHATLYWYQQILGQGPKLLIQFQNNGVVDDSQLPKDRFSAERLKGVDSTLKIQPAKLEDSAVYLCASSSELYGYTFGSGTRLTVV.

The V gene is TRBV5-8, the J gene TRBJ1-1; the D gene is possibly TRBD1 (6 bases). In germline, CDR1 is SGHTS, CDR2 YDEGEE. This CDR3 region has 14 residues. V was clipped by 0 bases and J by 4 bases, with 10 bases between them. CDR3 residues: CASSLAGGGTEAFF. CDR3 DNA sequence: TGTGCCAGCAGCTTGGCGGGAGGGGGCACTGAAGCTTTCTTT.

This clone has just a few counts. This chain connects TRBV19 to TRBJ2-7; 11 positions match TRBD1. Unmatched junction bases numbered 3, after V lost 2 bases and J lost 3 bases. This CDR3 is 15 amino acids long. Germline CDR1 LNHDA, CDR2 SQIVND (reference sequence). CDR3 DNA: TGTGCCAGTAGTATAAGGGACAGGGGGAACTACGAGCAGTACTTC. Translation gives CASSIRDRGNYEQYF.

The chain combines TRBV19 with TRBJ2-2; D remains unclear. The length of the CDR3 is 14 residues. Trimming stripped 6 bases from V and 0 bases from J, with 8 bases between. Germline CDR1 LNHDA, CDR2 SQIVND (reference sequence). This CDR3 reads CASRSGPNTGELFF. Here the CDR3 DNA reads TGTGCCAGTAGATCAGGTCCGAACACCGGGGAGCTGTTTTTT.

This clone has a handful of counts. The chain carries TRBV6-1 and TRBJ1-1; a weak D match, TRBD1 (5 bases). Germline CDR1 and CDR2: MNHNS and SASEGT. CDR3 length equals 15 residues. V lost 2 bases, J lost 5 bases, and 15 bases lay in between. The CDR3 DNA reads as TGTGCCAGCAGTGAATCTAGCCCTGGGGGGACTGAAGCTTTCTTT. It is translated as CASSESSPGGTEAFF.

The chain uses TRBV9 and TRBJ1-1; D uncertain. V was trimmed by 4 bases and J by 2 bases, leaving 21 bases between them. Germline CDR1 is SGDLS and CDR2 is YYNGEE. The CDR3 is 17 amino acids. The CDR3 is CASSSPGIPEPNTEAFF. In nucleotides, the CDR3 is TGTGCCAGCAGCTCGCCGGGAATTCCTGAACCCAACACTGAAGCTTTCTTT.

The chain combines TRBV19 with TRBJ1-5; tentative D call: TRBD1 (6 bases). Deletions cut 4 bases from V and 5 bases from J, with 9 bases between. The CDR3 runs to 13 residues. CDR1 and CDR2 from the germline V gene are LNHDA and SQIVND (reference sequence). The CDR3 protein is CASSTHRDQPQHF. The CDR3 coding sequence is TGTGCCAGTAGTACACACAGGGATCAGCCCCAGCATTTT.

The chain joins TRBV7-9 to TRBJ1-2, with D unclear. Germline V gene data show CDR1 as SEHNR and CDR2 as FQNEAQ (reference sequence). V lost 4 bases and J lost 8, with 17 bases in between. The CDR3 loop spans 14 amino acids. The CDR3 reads CASSSEEDGSGYTF. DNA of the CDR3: TGTGCCAGCAGCTCCGAGGAGGACGGGAGCGGCTACACCTTC.

CDR3: CASSSGQGAYEAFF. The CDR3 DNA reads as TGTGCCAGTAGTTCTGGACAGGGGGCTTATGAAGCTTTCTTT. The V and J genes are TRBV19 and TRBJ1-1; TRBD1 matches at 11 bases. CDR3 length equals 14 residues. The germline V gene has CDR1 LNHDA and CDR2 SQIVND (reference sequence). V shed 5 bases, J shed 7 bases, and the junction held 6 bases outside the gene matches.

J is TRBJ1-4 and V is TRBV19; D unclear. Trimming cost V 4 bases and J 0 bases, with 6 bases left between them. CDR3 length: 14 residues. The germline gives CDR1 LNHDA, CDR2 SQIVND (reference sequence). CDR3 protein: CASSTGATNEKLFF. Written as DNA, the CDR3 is TGTGCCAGTAGTACTGGAGCAACTAATGAAAAACTGTTTTTT.

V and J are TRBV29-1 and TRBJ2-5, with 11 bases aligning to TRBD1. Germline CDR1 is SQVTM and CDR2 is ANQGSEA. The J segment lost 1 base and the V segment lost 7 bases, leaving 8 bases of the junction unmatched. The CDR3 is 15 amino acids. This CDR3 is CSARTGTGGQETQYF. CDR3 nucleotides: TGCAGCGCCCGGACCGGGACAGGGGGCCAAGAGACCCAGTACTTC.

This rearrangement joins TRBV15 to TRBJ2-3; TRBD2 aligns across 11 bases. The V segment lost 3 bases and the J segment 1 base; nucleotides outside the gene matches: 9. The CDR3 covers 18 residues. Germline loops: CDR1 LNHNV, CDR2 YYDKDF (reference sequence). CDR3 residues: CATSRLAGGPGGTDTQYF. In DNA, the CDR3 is TGTGCCACCAGCAGGTTAGCGGGGGGGCCGGGGGGCACAGATACGCAGTATTTT.

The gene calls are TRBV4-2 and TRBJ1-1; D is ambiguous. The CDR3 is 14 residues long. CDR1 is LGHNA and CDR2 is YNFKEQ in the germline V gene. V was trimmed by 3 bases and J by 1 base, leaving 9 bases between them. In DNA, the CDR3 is TGTGCCAGCAGCCATCTCACACCGAACACTGAAGCTTTCTTT. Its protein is CASSHLTPNTEAFF.

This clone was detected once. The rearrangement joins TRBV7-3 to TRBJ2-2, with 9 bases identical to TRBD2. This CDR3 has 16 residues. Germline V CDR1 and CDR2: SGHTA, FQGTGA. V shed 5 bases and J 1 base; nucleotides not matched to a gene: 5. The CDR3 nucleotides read TGTGCCAGCAGCCCACTAGCGGGTATGAACACCGGGGAGCTGTTTTTT. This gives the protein CASSPLAGMNTGELFF.

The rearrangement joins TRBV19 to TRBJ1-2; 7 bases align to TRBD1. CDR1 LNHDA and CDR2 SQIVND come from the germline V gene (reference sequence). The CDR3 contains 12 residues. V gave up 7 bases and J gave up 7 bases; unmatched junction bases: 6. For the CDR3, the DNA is TGTGCCAGTACGTCAGGGGGTTTTGGCTACACCTTC. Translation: CASTSGGFGYTF.

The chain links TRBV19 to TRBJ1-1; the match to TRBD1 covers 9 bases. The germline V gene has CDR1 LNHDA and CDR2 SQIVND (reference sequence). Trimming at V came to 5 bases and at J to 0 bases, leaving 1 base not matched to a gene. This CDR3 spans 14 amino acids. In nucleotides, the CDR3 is TGTGCCAGTAGTCGGGACAGGGTGAACACTGAAGCTTTCTTT. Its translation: CASSRDRVNTEAFF.

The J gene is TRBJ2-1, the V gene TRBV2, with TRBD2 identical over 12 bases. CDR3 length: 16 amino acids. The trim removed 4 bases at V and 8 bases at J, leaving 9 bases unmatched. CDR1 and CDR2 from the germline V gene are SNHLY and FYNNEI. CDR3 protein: CASSGASGGAGDEQFF. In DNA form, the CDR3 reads TGTGCCAGCAGTGGCGCTAGCGGGGGGGCCGGTGATGAGCAGTTCTTC.

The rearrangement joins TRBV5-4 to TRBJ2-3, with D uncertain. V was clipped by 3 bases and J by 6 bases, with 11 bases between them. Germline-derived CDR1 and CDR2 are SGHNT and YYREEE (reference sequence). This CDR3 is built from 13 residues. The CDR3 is CASSSPDSDTQYF. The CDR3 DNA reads TGTGCCAGCAGCTCGCCAGATAGCGATACGCAGTATTTT.

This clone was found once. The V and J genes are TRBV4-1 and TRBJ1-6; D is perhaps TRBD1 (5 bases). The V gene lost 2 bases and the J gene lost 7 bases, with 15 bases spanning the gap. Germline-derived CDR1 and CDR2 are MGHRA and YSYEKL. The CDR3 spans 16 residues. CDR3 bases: TGCGCCAGCAGCCAAATTACAGGAGGGATCAATTCACCCCTCCACTTT. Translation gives CASSQITGGINSPLHF.

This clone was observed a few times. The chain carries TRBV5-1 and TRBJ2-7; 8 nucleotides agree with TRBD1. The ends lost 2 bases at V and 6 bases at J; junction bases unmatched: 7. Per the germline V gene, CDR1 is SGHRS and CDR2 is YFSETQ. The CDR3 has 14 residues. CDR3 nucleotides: TGCGCCAGCAGCTTCAGACAGGGGACCGGCGAGCAGTACTTC. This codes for CASSFRQGTGEQYF.

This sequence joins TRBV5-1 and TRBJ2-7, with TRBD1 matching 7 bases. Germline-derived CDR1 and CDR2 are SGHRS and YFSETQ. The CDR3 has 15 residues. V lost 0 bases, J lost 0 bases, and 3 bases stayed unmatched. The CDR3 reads CASSLGTGPSYEQYF. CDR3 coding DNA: TGCGCCAGCAGCTTGGGGACAGGTCCCTCCTACGAGCAGTACTTC.

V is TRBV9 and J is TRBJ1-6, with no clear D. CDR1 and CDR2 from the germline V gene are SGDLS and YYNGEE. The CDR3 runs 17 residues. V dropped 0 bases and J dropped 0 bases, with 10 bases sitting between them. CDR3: CASSVESGSSYNSPLHF. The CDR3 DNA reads TGTGCCAGCAGCGTAGAGAGTGGGAGCTCCTATAATTCACCCCTCCACTTT.

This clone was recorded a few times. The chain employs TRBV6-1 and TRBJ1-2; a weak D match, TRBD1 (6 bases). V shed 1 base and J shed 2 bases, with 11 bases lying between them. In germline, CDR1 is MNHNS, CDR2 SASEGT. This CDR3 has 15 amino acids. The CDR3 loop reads CASSEVSTGNYGYTF. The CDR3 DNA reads TGTGCCAGCAGTGAAGTCTCCACAGGGAACTATGGCTACACCTTC.

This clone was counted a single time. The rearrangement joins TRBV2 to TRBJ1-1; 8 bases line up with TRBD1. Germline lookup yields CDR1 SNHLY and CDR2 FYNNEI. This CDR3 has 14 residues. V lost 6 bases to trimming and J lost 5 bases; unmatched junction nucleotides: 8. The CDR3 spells CASSPQGVGTEAFF. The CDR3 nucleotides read TGTGCCAGCAGCCCACAGGGGGTAGGGACTGAAGCTTTCTTT.

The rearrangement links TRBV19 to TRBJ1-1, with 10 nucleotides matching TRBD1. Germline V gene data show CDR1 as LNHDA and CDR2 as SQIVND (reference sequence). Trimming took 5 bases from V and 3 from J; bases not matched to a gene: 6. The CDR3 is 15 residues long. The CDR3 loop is CASSLDRGRDTEAFF. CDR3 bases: TGTGCCAGTAGTCTTGACAGGGGGCGAGACACTGAAGCTTTCTTT.

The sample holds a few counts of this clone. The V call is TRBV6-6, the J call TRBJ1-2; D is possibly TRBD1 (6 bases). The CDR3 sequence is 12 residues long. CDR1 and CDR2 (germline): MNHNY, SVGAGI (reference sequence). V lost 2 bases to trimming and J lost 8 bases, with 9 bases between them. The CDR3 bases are TGTGCCAGCAGTTACGGGGGCGGAGGCTACACCTTC. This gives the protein CASSYGGGGYTF.